Below are 5 T cell receptor beta chains sequenced from a single sample in a study of OX40 agonist ivuxolimab in advanced cancers. This table comes from immunoSEQ multiplex PCR, and its TCRdb copy is limited to in-frame clones, with some not included. The table lists 70,000 to 75,000 clones, 80% to 90% of them singletons. Sample: CD4+ or CD8+ T cells sorted from blood, taken in a trial of the OX40 agonist ivuxolimab. These receptors all come from an adult with an advanced solid tumor such as melanoma, head and neck, liver or kidney cancer.

The sample holds a few counts of this clone. This chain joins TRBV4-3 and TRBJ2-5; a possible D gene is TRBD2 (6 bases). V lost 0 bases and J lost 5, with 7 bases in between. The CDR3 sequence is 13 residues long. Germline V gene lookup returns CDR1 LGHNA and CDR2 YSLEER. CDR3 protein: CASSQDAGETQYF. The CDR3 DNA reads TGCGCCAGCAGCCAAGATGCGGGGGAGACCCAGTACTTC.

The V gene is TRBV7-9, the J gene TRBJ2-7; TRBD1 aligns across 7 bases. The CDR3 has 16 amino acids. Looked up from germline, CDR1 is SEHNR and CDR2 is FQNEAQ (reference sequence). Losses at the gene ends were 3 bases for V and 2 bases for J; bases not matched to a gene: 10. This chain's CDR3 is CASSLGSGGTAYEQYF. The CDR3 DNA follows: TGTGCCAGCAGCTTGGGTTCAGGGGGAACCGCCTACGAGCAGTACTTC. Complete variable domain (other parts from reference TRBV7-9 and TRBJ2-7): DTGVSQNPRHKITKRGQNVTFRCDPISEHNRLYWYRQTLGQGPEFLTYFQNEAQLEKSRLLSDRFSAERPKGSFSTLEIQRTEQGDSAMYLCASSLGSGGTAYEQYFGPGTRLTVT.

This chain connects TRBV6-4 to TRBJ2-7, with D tentatively TRBD2 (6 bases). The CDR3 runs 18 residues. The V end was cut by 3 bases, the J end by 2 bases, with 23 bases between. The germline V gene has CDR1 MRHNA and CDR2 SNTAGT. The CDR3 DNA reads TGTGCCAGCAGTGAGCCGGGAAGGGACTCCCTGCGAACCTACGAGCAGTACTTC. Its translation: CASSEPGRDSLRTYEQYF.

In DNA, the CDR3 is TGTGCCACCACAGGGGCCTTTGAAGCTTTCTTT. Protein: CATTGAFEAFF. The J gene is TRBJ1-1, the V gene TRBV25-1; 7 nucleotides line up with TRBD1. With 10 bases clipped from V and 7 bases from J, the junction kept 6 bases outside the gene matches. Germline V gene lookup returns CDR1 MGHDK and CDR2 SYGVNS. The CDR3 totals 11 residues.

The rearrangement links TRBV2 to TRBJ2-7, with 15 bases identical to TRBD2. V gave up 11 bases and J gave up 5 bases; unmatched junction bases: 7. Germline assignment: CDR1 SNHLY and CDR2 FYNNEI. This CDR3 region has 14 residues. The DNA of the CDR3 is TGTGCCGACAGGGGACTAGCGGGGGGTCACGAGCAGTACTTC. Residues: CADRGLAGGHEQYF.